One sample yielded the 6 T cell receptor beta chains listed below, sequenced in a study of T cell clonotyping in hematopoietic cell transplantation. TCRdb keeps only in-frame clones here, not all; method: immunoSEQ multiplex PCR. In the table there are roughly 29,000 clones, less than 75% of which are singletons. The time point is: recipient sample about 28 days before transplant, after cytoreduction. The sequencing here drew on peripheral blood mononuclear cells, taken before stem cell transplant. These receptors all come from a man between 45 and 60 years old with myelodysplastic syndrome. Some clones in this sample may be carry-over from other donors' samples.

The chain combines TRBV10-3 with TRBJ1-5, with D hard to call. With 2 bases removed from V and 1 base from J, the gap between germline ends came to 9 bases. This CDR3 region has 15 residues. Germline assignment: CDR1 ENHRY and CDR2 SYGVKD. CDR3 residues: CAISESDNSNQPQHF. The CDR3 DNA sequence: TGTGCCATCAGTGAGAGCGACAACAGCAATCAGCCCCAGCATTTT.

The genes are TRBV9 and TRBJ1-3; tentatively, D is TRBD1 (6 bases). There are 16 residues in the CDR3. V lost 3 bases, J lost 0 bases, and 13 bases lay in between. From germline, CDR1 is SGDLS and CDR2 YYNGEE. The CDR3 nucleotides are TGTGCCAGCAGCGGACCGGGACAAGACTCTGGAAACACCATATATTTT. Translated: CASSGPGQDSGNTIYF.

The CDR3 DNA reads as TGTGCCAGCAGGCCCACAGAATTCTACGAGCAGTACTTC. Translation: CASRPTEFYEQYF. The V and J genes are TRBV28 and TRBJ2-7, with D unclear. Trimming took 6 bases from V and 3 from J, leaving 12 bases between them. This CDR3 has 13 amino acids. Germline V gives CDR1 MDHEN, CDR2 SYDVKM.

The gene calls are TRBV6-5 and TRBJ2-5; tentatively, D is TRBD2 (6 bases). Germline V gene lookup returns CDR1 MNHEY and CDR2 SVGAGI. Trimming took 1 base from V and 1 from J, leaving 13 bases between them. The CDR3 has 16 residues. The CDR3 DNA is TGTGCCAGCAGTTACTTCGGAGGAGGGACCCAAGAGACCCAGTACTTC. Residues: CASSYFGGGTQETQYF.

The chain couples TRBV27 to TRBJ1-1; D perhaps matches TRBD1 (5 bases). The germline gives CDR1 MNHEY, CDR2 SMNVEV (reference sequence). V was shortened by 6 bases and J by 1 base, with 9 bases between the two germline ends. The CDR3 is 13 amino acids. DNA for the CDR3: TGTGCCAGCAGGCTACAGGCGAACACTGAAGCTTTCTTT. The encoded protein is CASRLQANTEAFF.

The chain recombines TRBV30 with TRBJ1-3, with 10 bases aligning to TRBD1. The germline V gene has CDR1 GTSNPN and CDR2 SVGIG (reference sequence). The CDR3 has 16 amino acids. The junction had 12 bases not matched to a gene; V was cut back by 2 bases and J by 8 bases. The CDR3 spells CAWSFIRDRGRDTIYF. The CDR3 DNA reads as TGTGCCTGGAGTTTCATCCGGGACAGGGGTAGGGACACCATATATTTT.